This TCR beta chain emerged from a study of immune evolution from preneoplasia to lung adenocarcinoma. Trimming took 0 bases from V and 8 from J, leaving 14 bases between them. Germline CDR1 and CDR2: SGHRS and YFSETQ. CDR3 length equals 14 residues. Libraries were prepared by immunoSEQ multiplex PCR; TCRdb keeps only in-frame clonotypes and omits some of them. The repertoire holds about 14,000 clones, with roughly four fifths as singletons. The origin of this receptor is a person aged 60 to 80 with lung adenocarcinoma. This chain connects TRBV5-1 to TRBJ1-2; D unclear. The specimen was FFPE minimally invasive lung adenocarcinoma tissue. The CDR3 nucleotides read TGCGCCAGCAGCTTGGACCCCAGCCCCGGGGGCTACACCTTC. Its protein is CASSLDPSPGGYTF. The variable domain in full, with the rest retrieved from reference TRBV5-1 and TRBJ1-2, is KAGVTQTPRYLIKTRGQQVTLSCSPISGHRSVSWYQQTPGQGLQFLFEYFSETQRNKGNFPGRFSGRQFSNSRSEMNVSTLELGDSALYLCASSLDPSPGGYTFGSGTRLTVV.